The 23 T cell receptor beta chains given below trace back to one sample, sequenced in a study of CD8 T cells in ankylosing spondylitis. Study results and caveats: Seven to nine highly homologous variants formed a TCR beta motif that appeared characteristic of ankylosing spondylitis blood.

MiXCR was run by TCRdb on the 5' RACE reads, yielding one entry per CDR3 protein. The sample holds around 770,000 distinct CDR3 sequences, roughly 12% seen once. These receptors are not linked to any known antigen. Sequenced sample: blood, either unsorted or a sorted T cell fraction (not recorded which). Every receptor here comes from a male donor with ankylosing spondylitis.

DNA of the CDR3: TGTGCCAGCAGTTACCGGACAGGGAGGGAAAAACTGTTTTTT. It codes for CASSYRTGREKLFF. J is TRBJ1-4 and V is TRBV6-5; the match to TRBD1 covers 8 bases. This CDR3 has 14 residues. Per germline, CDR1 MNHEY and CDR2 SVGAGI. The J segment lost 8 bases and the V segment lost 2 bases, leaving 4 bases of the junction unmatched.

The chain couples TRBV3-1 to TRBJ2-3, with TRBD2 identical over 15 bases. Germline V lookup: CDR1 LGHDT, CDR2 YNNKEL (reference sequence). The ends lost 4 bases at V and 2 bases at J; junction bases unmatched: 4. This CDR3 is 17 amino acids long. CDR3 in amino acids: CASSRGLAGGPTDTQYF. The CDR3 region has the DNA TGTGCCAGCAGCCGCGGACTAGCGGGGGGGCCCACAGATACGCAGTATTTT.

The V gene is TRBV5-5, the J gene TRBJ1-1, with TRBD1 identical over 7 bases. Looked up from germline, CDR1 is SGHKS and CDR2 is YYEKEE (reference sequence). This CDR3 is built from 18 residues. V gave up 7 bases and J gave up 5 bases; unmatched junction bases: 23. CDR3 region: CASVHRRTGVVSGTEAFF. In DNA, the CDR3 is TGTGCCAGCGTTCACCGCCGTACAGGGGTAGTATCAGGAACTGAAGCTTTCTTT. Complete variable domain (other parts from reference TRBV5-5 and TRBJ1-1): DAGVTQSPTHLIKTRGQQVTLRCSPISGHKSVSWYQQVLGQGPQFIFQYYEKEERGRGNFPDRFSARQFPNYSSELNVNALLLGDSALYLCASVHRRTGVVSGTEAFFGQGTRLTVV.

As to this clonotype: One end of the junction does not line up with germline, which may come from a read error. The chain employs TRBV20-1 and TRBJ2-1; D may be TRBD2 (7 bases). Per the germline V gene, CDR1 is DFQATT and CDR2 is SNEGSKA (reference sequence). The CDR3 totals 16 residues. For the CDR3, the DNA is TGCTGTGCTAGAGTCTACGCGGGGGCCTCCAACAATGAGCAGTTCTTC. Translated: CCARVYAGASNNEQFF.

The chain links TRBV5-1 to TRBJ2-3; TRBD2 matches 10 bases. The trim removed 4 bases at V and 1 base at J, leaving 3 bases unmatched. The CDR3 loop spans 15 amino acids. Germline V gives CDR1 SGHRS, CDR2 YFSETQ. The DNA for the CDR3 is TGCGCCAGCAGCGCCCTAGCGGGAGGCACAGATACGCAGTATTTT. It is translated as CASSALAGGTDTQYF.

This chain links TRBV30 with TRBJ1-4; TRBD1 might be the D (5 bases). The V end was cut by 0 bases, the J end by 7 bases, with 6 bases between. Germline values: CDR1 GTSNPN, CDR2 SVGIG (reference sequence). The CDR3 extends over 12 amino acids. The CDR3: CAWSVQGEKLFF. CDR3 DNA: TGTGCCTGGAGTGTCCAGGGTGAAAAACTGTTTTTT.

This clonotype was detected a few times. The V call is TRBV6-1, the J call TRBJ2-7, with 11 bases matching TRBD1. This CDR3 is built from 16 residues. Trimming took 3 bases from V and 0 from J; bases not matched to a gene: 4. Germline loops: CDR1 MNHNS, CDR2 SASEGT. CDR3 nucleotide sequence: TGTGCCAGCAGTGACCCGGGACAGGGGGGCTCCTACGAGCAGTACTTC. It is translated as CASSDPGQGGSYEQYF.

There are a few counts of this clonotype. The rearrangement links TRBV12-3 or TRBV12-4 to TRBJ2-2, with D maybe TRBD2 (5 bases). V dropped 8 bases and J dropped 0 bases, with 19 bases sitting between them. The length of the CDR3 is 17 residues. Here the CDR3 reads CASRKAESGTNTGELFF. In nucleotides, the CDR3 is TGTGCCAGCCGCAAAGCCGAATCGGGGACGAACACCGGGGAGCTGTTTTTT.

The table lists this clonotype with many counts. The chain links TRBV28 to TRBJ2-3; perhaps TRBD2 as D (5 bases). From germline, CDR1 is MDHEN and CDR2 SYDVKM. The CDR3 covers 17 residues. Deletions cut 6 bases from V and 1 base from J, with 20 bases between. The CDR3: CASSLTKDSGGTDTQYF. The CDR3, as DNA: TGTGCCAGCAGCCTCACTAAGGACTCAGGAGGCACAGATACGCAGTATTTT.

This clonotype has ten or more counts. The chain joins TRBV12-3 or TRBV12-4 to TRBJ2-2; the D is unclear. Trimming removed 6 bases at V and 3 bases at J, with 5 bases between. This CDR3 is built from 12 residues. CDR3 amino acids: CASRLDTGELFF. DNA of the CDR3: TGTGCCAGCAGACTCGACACCGGGGAGCTGTTTTTT.

In this sample, this clonotype turned up many times. The J gene is TRBJ2-3, the V gene TRBV4-1; 8 bases line up with TRBD2. Trimming removed 3 bases from V and 5 bases from J; junction bases left unmatched: 7. CDR1 and CDR2 (germline): MGHRA, YSYEKL. The CDR3 has 15 amino acids. The CDR3 nucleotides read TGCGCCAGCAGCCAGAAGCGGGAGTCTAGAGATACGCAGTATTTT. Translation gives CASSQKRESRDTQYF.

V gene TRBV4-3 combines with J gene TRBJ2-3; maybe TRBD2 (5 bases). V was cut by 0 bases and J by 7 bases, with 14 bases left in between. CDR3 length: 15 residues. Looked up from germline, CDR1 is LGHNA and CDR2 is YSLEER. The CDR3 DNA sequence: TGCGCCAGCAGCCAAGAGGGGAGCCCTGCTTATACGCAGTATTTT. It is translated as CASSQEGSPAYTQYF.

This chain links TRBV2 with TRBJ2-5; 9 bases line up with TRBD2. V shed 7 bases, J shed 5 bases, and the junction held 11 bases outside the gene matches. Germline CDR1 reads SNHLY; CDR2 reads FYNNEI. The CDR3 is made up of 15 amino acids. The CDR3 DNA is TGTGCCAGCATATCGGGGACTAGCAGAGGGGAGACCCAGTACTTC. Its translation is CASISGTSRGETQYF.

This clonotype showed up just a few times. The chain carries TRBV2 and TRBJ1-1; D perhaps matches TRBD1 (5 bases). Germline CDR1 reads SNHLY; CDR2 reads FYNNEI. The CDR3 runs 13 residues. Trimming pared 6 bases from V and 1 base from J, leaving 9 bases between. The CDR3 is CASRDIANTEAFF. The CDR3 nucleotides are TGTGCCAGCAGGGACATAGCGAACACTGAAGCTTTCTTT.

The CDR3 DNA reads as TGCAGTGCACCCGAGGTCGGGCGGGGGGGCCTCGCAGATACGCAGTATTTT. Its translation is CSAPEVGRGGLADTQYF. The chain combines TRBV20-1 with TRBJ2-3; 9 positions match TRBD2. This CDR3 contains 17 residues. Germline loops: CDR1 DFQATT, CDR2 SNEGSKA (reference sequence). After removal of 6 bases from V and 4 bases from J, the junction contained 17 bases not matched to a gene.

This clonotype appeared a few times. The rearrangement uses TRBV20-1 and TRBJ2-7; the D gene is possibly TRBD2 (5 bases). Germline CDR1 DFQATT, CDR2 SNEGSKA (reference sequence). Trimming pared 2 bases from V and 3 bases from J, leaving 20 bases between. The CDR3 sequence is 16 residues long. This CDR3 reads CSARPLRLGIIYEQYF. The CDR3 DNA sequence: TGCAGTGCTAGACCGCTCAGACTCGGGATAATCTACGAGCAGTACTTC.

This clonotype was seen many times. The genes are TRBV12-3 or TRBV12-4 and TRBJ2-5; D may be TRBD2 (5 bases). This CDR3 comprises 13 residues. The germline V and J ends were trimmed by 1 base and 4 bases, with 7 bases remaining between them. CDR3 amino acids: CASSLEEGETQYF. CDR3 in DNA: TGTGCCAGCAGTTTAGAAGAGGGAGAGACCCAGTACTTC.

The CDR3 DNA follows: TGCAGCCCCGGGACAGGGGGATCTGGCTACACCTTC. This sequence encodes CSPGTGGSGYTF. The chain joins TRBV20-1 to TRBJ1-2; TRBD1 matches 11 bases. This CDR3 spans 12 amino acids. Germline CDR1 is DFQATT and CDR2 is SNEGSKA (reference sequence).

This clonotype was detected a few times. The chain recombines TRBV6-2 or TRBV6-3 with TRBJ1-6, with no clear D. Looked up from germline, CDR1 is MNHEY and CDR2 is SVGEGT. V gave up 3 bases and J gave up 10 bases, with 10 bases separating them. The CDR3 spans 13 residues. The CDR3 sequence: CASSYERTSPLHF. CDR3 bases: TGTGCCAGCAGTTATGAGCGAACCTCACCCCTCCACTTT.

The V and J genes are TRBV12-3 or TRBV12-4 and TRBJ2-2; D is possibly TRBD1 or TRBD2 (5 bases each). Between the trimmed V and J ends, which lost 3 bases and 9 bases, there was a span of 14 bases. The CDR3 is 14 amino acids. As DNA, the CDR3 is TGTGCCAGCAGTTTGAACCTCGGGACCTGGGAGCTGTTTTTT. This codes for CASSLNLGTWELFF.

This clonotype was observed a few times. V gene TRBV29-1 combines with J gene TRBJ2-1; 11 nucleotides line up with TRBD2. V trimming: 2 bases; J trimming: 4 bases; junction bases outside the gene matches: 4. Germline V lookup: CDR1 SQVTM, CDR2 ANQGSEA. The CDR3 runs 15 residues. DNA of the CDR3: TGCAGCGTTGAACTAGCGGGAGGATTTTACAATGAGCAGTTCTTC. It specifies CSVELAGGFYNEQFF.

This clonotype was counted a few times. This chain links TRBV7-2 with TRBJ2-1; D unclear. The ends were cut back, 5 bases at V and 2 bases at J, with 13 bases in the middle. The germline gives CDR1 SGHTA, CDR2 FQGNSA. The CDR3 contains 15 residues. CDR3 nucleotides: TGTGCCAGCAGCCCTCTAGGGATGACCTACAATGAGCAGTTCTTC. Translation: CASSPLGMTYNEQFF.

The V call is TRBV5-1, the J call TRBJ2-3; perhaps TRBD2 as D (6 bases). Germline CDR1 reads SGHRS; CDR2 reads YFSETQ. This CDR3 has 16 amino acids. V was trimmed by 1 base and J by 2 bases, leaving 14 bases between them. In DNA form, the CDR3 reads TGCGCCAGCAGCTTGCCGCGGGGTGGAAACACAGATACGCAGTATTTT. Protein: CASSLPRGGNTDTQYF. Full variable domain (missing parts from reference TRBV5-1 and TRBJ2-3): KAGVTQTPRYLIKTRGQQVTLSCSPISGHRSVSWYQQTPGQGLQFLFEYFSETQRNKGNFPGRFSGRQFSNSRSEMNVSTLELGDSALYLCASSLPRGGNTDTQYFGPGTRLTVL.